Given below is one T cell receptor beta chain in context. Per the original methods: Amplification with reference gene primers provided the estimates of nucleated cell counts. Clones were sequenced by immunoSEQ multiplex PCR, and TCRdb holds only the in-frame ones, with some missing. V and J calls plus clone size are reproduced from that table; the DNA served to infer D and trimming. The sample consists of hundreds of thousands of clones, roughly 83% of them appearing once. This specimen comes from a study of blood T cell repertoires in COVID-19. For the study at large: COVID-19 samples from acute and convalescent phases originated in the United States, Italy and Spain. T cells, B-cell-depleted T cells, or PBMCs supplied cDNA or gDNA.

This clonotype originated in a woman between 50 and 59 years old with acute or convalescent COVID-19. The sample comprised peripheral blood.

The CDR3 DNA reads TGCGCCAGCAGCTTGACAGGCTCCAATGAGCAGTTCTTC. Protein sequence: CASSLTGSNEQFF. This chain links TRBV5-1 with TRBJ2-1; D might be TRBD1 (5 bases). The CDR3 loop spans 13 amino acids. Germline V CDR1 and CDR2: SGHRS, YFSETQ. V lost 1 base and J lost 6, with 8 bases in between.